Each of the 17 T cell receptor beta chains below was sequenced from the same sample in a study of brain T cells in children with intractable seizures. Profiling relied on immunoSEQ multiplex PCR, and the TCRdb table lists in-frame clones only, not all of them. Among fewer than 80,000 clones listed, 90% to 96% were seen once. Specimen: peripheral blood, collected at surgery. Receptors originate from a boy under three years old with focal cortical dysplasia and intractable seizures.

The chain combines TRBV5-4 with TRBJ2-3, with TRBD2 matching over 12 bases. The CDR3 spans 15 residues. V dropped 6 bases and J dropped 3; count of bases not matched to a gene: 5. Looked up from germline, CDR1 is SGHNT and CDR2 is YYREEE (reference sequence). The CDR3 coding sequence is TGTGCCAGCAACCTAGCGGGAGGGGTGACAGATACGCAGTATTTT. This codes for CASNLAGGVTDTQYF.

CDR3 residues: CASRDINYEQYF. The CDR3 DNA follows: TGTGCCAGCAGGGACATCAACTACGAGCAGTACTTC. The chain is built from TRBV2 and TRBJ2-7; weak D call: TRBD1 (5 bases). The V gene's germline CDR1 is SNHLY and CDR2 FYNNEI. Trimming shortened V by 6 bases and J by 3 bases, and 9 bases separated the two germline ends. This CDR3 has 12 amino acids. Combining the CDR3 with reference TRBV2 and TRBJ2-7 gives the whole variable domain EPEVTQTPSHQVTQMGQEVILRCVPISNHLYFYWYRQILGQKVEFLVSFYNNEISEKSEIFDDQFSVERPDGSNFTLKIRSTKLEDSAMYFCASRDINYEQYFGPGTRLTVT.

The chain is built from TRBV27 and TRBJ2-7, with D perhaps TRBD1 (5 bases). This CDR3 has 14 amino acids. V was shortened by 6 bases and J by 4 bases, with 16 bases between the two germline ends. Germline V lookup: CDR1 MNHEY, CDR2 SMNVEV (reference sequence). The CDR3 sequence is CASRSGKGAYEQYF. Here the CDR3 DNA reads TGTGCCAGCAGATCAGGCAAAGGGGCGTACGAGCAGTACTTC.

The V gene is TRBV5-4, the J gene TRBJ2-7, with 11 bases aligning to TRBD1. V shed 4 bases and J 6 bases; nucleotides not matched to a gene: 9. Germline V lookup: CDR1 SGHNT, CDR2 YYREEE (reference sequence). This CDR3 comprises 15 residues. The CDR3 is CASSTPGTGGIEQYF. The CDR3 DNA is TGTGCCAGCAGCACACCCGGGACAGGGGGAATCGAGCAGTACTTC.

This clone came up once. J is TRBJ1-1 and V is TRBV27; maybe TRBD1 (5 bases). CDR1 and CDR2 (germline): MNHEY, SMNVEV (reference sequence). The CDR3 is made up of 14 amino acids. V was pared by 2 bases and J by 5 bases, with 12 bases between. The CDR3 DNA reads as TGTGCCAGCAGTTTACGGGGGATGGGGACTGAAGCTTTCTTT. Translation: CASSLRGMGTEAFF.

V gene TRBV7-8 combines with J gene TRBJ2-1; 11 nucleotides align to TRBD2. With V trimmed by 1 base and J by 4 bases, 0 bases remained unmatched. Per the germline V gene, CDR1 is SGHVS and CDR2 is FQNEAQ. This CDR3 is built from 15 residues. CDR3 nucleotides: TGTGCCAGCAGCTTAGGACTAGCGGGGTACAATGAGCAGTTCTTC. Encoded protein: CASSLGLAGYNEQFF.

The chain has TRBV12-3 or TRBV12-4 and TRBJ2-5, with D possibly called TRBD1 or TRBD2 (6 bases each). Deletions cut 7 bases from V and 7 bases from J, with 13 bases between. The CDR3 has 12 amino acids. As DNA, the CDR3 is TGTGCCAGCACGGGGGCTCGGGGGACCCAGTACTTC. Translated: CASTGARGTQYF.

The J gene is TRBJ1-2, the V gene TRBV9; no definite D call. This CDR3 is built from 15 residues. The V gene lost 0 bases and the J gene lost 0 bases, with 9 bases spanning the gap. Germline V lookup: CDR1 SGDLS, CDR2 YYNGEE. CDR3 amino acids: CASSVGREPNYGYTF. The CDR3 DNA is TGTGCCAGCAGCGTAGGTAGAGAGCCTAACTATGGCTACACCTTC.

The count of this clone is one. The genes are TRBV27 and TRBJ2-7, with 9 bases that match TRBD2. The CDR3 contains 15 residues. The germline gives CDR1 MNHEY, CDR2 SMNVEV (reference sequence). V dropped 5 bases and J dropped 2; count of bases not matched to a gene: 7. This chain's CDR3 is CASSLLAGFPYEQYF. In DNA, the CDR3 is TGTGCCAGCAGTCTACTAGCGGGTTTCCCCTACGAGCAGTACTTC.

The chain recombines TRBV11-2 with TRBJ2-1, with TRBD1 as a possible D gene (6 bases). From germline, CDR1 is SGHAT and CDR2 FQNNGV. The CDR3 runs to 15 residues. V dropped 6 bases and J dropped 0 bases, with 12 bases sitting between them. The CDR3 loop is CASREWGRSYNEQFF. In DNA, the CDR3 is TGTGCCAGCAGGGAGTGGGGGCGCTCCTACAATGAGCAGTTCTTC.

This chain joins TRBV29-1 and TRBJ1-2, with D perhaps TRBD1 (5 bases). Trimming took off 4 bases at V and 2 bases at J, with 8 bases between the two ends. This CDR3 contains 12 residues. Looked up from germline, CDR1 is SQVTM and CDR2 is ANQGSEA. The CDR3 loop is CSVVGVNYGYTF. DNA for the CDR3: TGCAGCGTTGTAGGGGTGAACTATGGCTACACCTTC.

CDR3: CASSKPDRVYEQYF. The CDR3 DNA reads TGTGCCAGCAGCAAGCCGGACAGGGTCTACGAGCAGTACTTC. The genes are TRBV7-2 and TRBJ2-7; 8 positions agree with TRBD1. J gave up 3 bases and V 5 bases, and 6 bases lay outside the gene matches. Germline loops: CDR1 SGHTA, CDR2 FQGNSA. This CDR3 has 14 amino acids.

The gene calls are TRBV5-1 and TRBJ2-5; D possibly corresponds to TRBD1 (5 bases). The V and J ends lost 2 bases and 5 bases respectively, with 16 bases between them. Germline V gene lookup returns CDR1 SGHRS and CDR2 YFSETQ. This CDR3 has 15 residues. In nucleotides, the CDR3 is TGCGCCAGCAGCTTTCGGACAAACTTAGAGGAGACCCAGTACTTC. It translates to CASSFRTNLEETQYF.

The chain links TRBV6-6 to TRBJ1-4; D is unclear. Germline CDR1 reads MNHNY; CDR2 reads SVGAGI (reference sequence). The CDR3 has 15 amino acids. V was pared by 7 bases and J by 4 bases, with 16 bases between. The CDR3 here is CASNQVGTLNEKLFF. DNA of the CDR3: TGTGCCAGCAACCAAGTCGGAACGCTTAATGAAAAACTGTTTTTT.

The chain couples TRBV12-3 or TRBV12-4 to TRBJ2-2; no definite D call. This CDR3 comprises 13 residues. V lost 3 bases and J 0 bases, leaving 2 bases between the germline ends. CDR3 amino acids: CASSFANTGELFF. The CDR3 nucleotides read TGTGCCAGCAGTTTCGCGAACACCGGGGAGCTGTTTTTT.

The J gene is TRBJ1-6, the V gene TRBV5-1; weak D call: TRBD1 (5 bases). Trimming shortened V by 4 bases and J by 10 bases, and 27 bases separated the two germline ends. Germline lookup yields CDR1 SGHRS and CDR2 YFSETQ. This CDR3 region has 18 residues. CDR3 loop: CASSLLDWGSGGGSPLHF. The CDR3 nucleotides are TGCGCCAGCAGCCTTCTGGACTGGGGCAGTGGGGGAGGCTCACCCCTCCACTTT. The variable domain in full, completed from reference TRBV5-1 and TRBJ1-6, reads KAGVTQTPRYLIKTRGQQVTLSCSPISGHRSVSWYQQTPGQGLQFLFEYFSETQRNKGNFPGRFSGRQFSNSRSEMNVSTLELGDSALYLCASSLLDWGSGGGSPLHFGNGTRLTVT.

The chain has TRBV6-1 and TRBJ1-5; D gene uncertain. The CDR3 spans 17 residues. V was trimmed by 4 bases and J by 1 base, leaving 17 bases between them. CDR1 is MNHNS and CDR2 is SASEGT in the germline V gene. This CDR3 is CASSGMGHILSNQPQHF. The CDR3 nucleotides read TGTGCCAGCAGTGGGATGGGCCATATATTGAGCAATCAGCCCCAGCATTTT.